This T cell receptor (beta chain) derives from a study of OX40 agonist ivuxolimab in advanced cancers. Turning to the overall study: Ivuxolimab, which targeted the costimulatory receptor OX40 (CD134), was an agonistic, fully human IgG2 monoclonal antibody. Intravenous ivuxolimab was administered to patients every 2 weeks at six dose levels: 0.01, 0.1, 0.3, 1.5, 3 and 10 mg/kg. Among the roughly 52 dose-escalation patients, about 20 had hepatocellular carcinoma, 15 or so melanoma, 9 renal cell carcinoma and 9 head and neck cancer. In the dose-escalation cohort, 75% to 85% of patients were male, and the mean age was 60 years with a range of roughly 23 to 79. Prior anti-PD-1, anti-PD-L1 or anti-CTLA-4 therapy was permitted, and checkpoint inhibitors had been received by about 36% of dose-escalation patients. Partial responses were achieved by three dose-escalation patients, of whom one had hepatocellular carcinoma and two had cutaneous melanoma. Peripheral TCRbeta sequencing aimed to test whether ivuxolimab altered TCR sequence diversity and caused clonal T-cell expansion. The paper covers the monotherapy dose-escalation part of the phase I ivuxolimab trial, which included N ≈ 50 patients.

Overall results and qualifications from the work: Partial responders in the 0.1-3.0 mg/kg groups had among the lowest normalized peripheral clonal expansion, especially among CD8+ T cells. Antigen specificity was not determined for the clonally expanded peripheral T cells. Low levels of normalized T-cell clonal expansion were also seen in some patients who did not respond. After ivuxolimab, CD8+ T cells had more expanded clones than CD4+ T cells on average. At doses from 0.1 to 3.0 mg/kg, clonal expansion was seen in both CD4+ and CD8+ blood T cells between baseline and week 6.

For sequencing of the TCRbeta CDR3 region, genomic DNA was extracted from the sorted cells. The immunoSEQ Assay was used for sequencing of TCRbeta CDR3 regions. TCRdb obtained this table from immuneACCESS and retained in-frame rearrangements with V and J assigned. These tables miss some clones; where compared with another copy, unresolved V genes account for less than half of the shortfall, and the remainder is unexplained. The sample profile shows about 73,000 clones; 80% to 90% of them were found once. About 2.4% of the sample comes from the top ten. Patients with a history of autoimmune disease or receiving systemic immunosuppression were excluded from the trial. Peripheral blood for TCR sequencing was collected from all dose cohorts at baseline, on cycle 4 day 1, and on cycle 7 day 1. The samples were taken from a phase I, first-in-human, multicenter, open-label dose-escalation trial of ivuxolimab. Adults with locally advanced or metastatic head and neck squamous cell, hepatocellular, melanoma or renal cell carcinoma were enrolled in the trial. Before TCR sequencing, CD4+ T cells and CD8+ T cells were sorted from peripheral blood as separate populations.

This clone was found once. Its antigen target is currently unknown. No base-level quality is on record; no much larger clone is a single base apart. The material sequenced was CD4+ or CD8+ T cells sorted from blood, taken in a trial of the OX40 agonist ivuxolimab. The receptor's source is an adult with an advanced solid tumor such as melanoma, head and neck, liver or kidney cancer.

The DNA is TGCAGCGTTGAAGAGCTCGGGGGGGTAAAGGACACTGAAGCTTTCTTT. This codes for CSVEELGGVKDTEAFF. In this chain, TRBV29-1 is recombined with TRBJ1-1; D gene: possibly TRBD1, on 5 matching bases. Including cysteine and phenylalanine, the CDR3 has 16 amino acids. The kept DNA is CDR3 alone, 48 bases in frame from the first base. Taken from the germline V gene, the CDR1 and CDR2 loops are SQVTM and ANQGSEA. V is clipped by 0 bases and J by 3 bases, and the sequence between their germline boundaries is 17 bases long.